Sequencing of this TCR beta chain was carried out in a study of response to subunit inactivated influenza vaccine. This clonotype occurred many times. A single record per CDR3 protein comes from TCRdb applying MiXCR to the RT-PCR reads. This sample yields 500,000 to 700,000 distinct CDR3 sequences, of which around 21% are seen a single time; approximately 2.9% belongs to the top ten. Germline V CDR1 and CDR2: DFQATT, SNEGSKA (reference sequence). With 6 bases clipped from V and 5 bases from J, the junction kept 13 bases outside the gene matches. The CDR3 extends over 15 amino acids. The same specimen was also included in a second study, on T cells expressing NK-cell markers. That paper states: Synthesis of TCR beta cDNA relied on 5'RACE template switching carrying UMIs.

The chain couples TRBV20-1 to TRBJ1-5; 7 nucleotides match TRBD1. This receptor was taken from a man aged 45-65 years who received an inactivated influenza vaccine. The sequencing used CD4+ T cells sorted from PBMCs, collected roughly 12 days after vaccination. The chain's CDR3 is CSASQGGGIDQPQHF. Written as DNA, the CDR3 is TGCAGTGCCAGCCAGGGGGGGGGAATTGATCAGCCCCAGCATTTT.